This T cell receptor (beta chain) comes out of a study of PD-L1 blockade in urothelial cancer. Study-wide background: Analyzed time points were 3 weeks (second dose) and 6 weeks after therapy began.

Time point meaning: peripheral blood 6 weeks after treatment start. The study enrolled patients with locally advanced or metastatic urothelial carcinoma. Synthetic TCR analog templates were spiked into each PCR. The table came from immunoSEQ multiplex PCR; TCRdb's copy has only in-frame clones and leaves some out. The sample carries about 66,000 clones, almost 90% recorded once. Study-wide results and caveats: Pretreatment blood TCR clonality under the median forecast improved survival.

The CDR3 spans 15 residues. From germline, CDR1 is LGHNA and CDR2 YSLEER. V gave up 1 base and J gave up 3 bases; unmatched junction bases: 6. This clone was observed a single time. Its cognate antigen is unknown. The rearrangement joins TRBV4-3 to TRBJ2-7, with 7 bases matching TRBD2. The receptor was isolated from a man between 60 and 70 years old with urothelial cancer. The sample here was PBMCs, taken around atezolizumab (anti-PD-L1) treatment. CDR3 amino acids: CASSQGLADYYEQYF. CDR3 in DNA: TGCGCCAGCAGCCAAGGGCTAGCGGACTACTACGAGCAGTACTTC.